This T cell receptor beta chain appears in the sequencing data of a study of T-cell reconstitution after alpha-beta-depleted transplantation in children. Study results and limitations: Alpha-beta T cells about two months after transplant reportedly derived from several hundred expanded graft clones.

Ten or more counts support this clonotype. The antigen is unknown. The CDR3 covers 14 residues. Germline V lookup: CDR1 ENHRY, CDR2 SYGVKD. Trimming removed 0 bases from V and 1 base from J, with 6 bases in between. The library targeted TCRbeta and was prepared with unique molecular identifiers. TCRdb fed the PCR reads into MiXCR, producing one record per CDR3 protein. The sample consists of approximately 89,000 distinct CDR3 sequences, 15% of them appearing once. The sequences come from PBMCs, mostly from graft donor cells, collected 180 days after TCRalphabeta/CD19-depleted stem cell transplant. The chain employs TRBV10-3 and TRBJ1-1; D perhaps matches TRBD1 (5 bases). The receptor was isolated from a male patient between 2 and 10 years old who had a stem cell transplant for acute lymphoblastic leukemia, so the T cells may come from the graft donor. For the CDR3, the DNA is TGTGCCATCAGTGAGTCAAGGGGGAACACTGAAGCTTTCTTT. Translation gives CAISESRGNTEAFF.